This T cell receptor beta chain was documented in a study of blood T cell repertoires in COVID-19. Participants, 18 to 89 years old, spanned 25 or so US areas. Two negative PCRs, clearance, or symptom resolution were required of recovered Cohort 3 donors. In the original processing: Amplification from reference gene primers served as the basis for estimated nucleated cell counts. TCRdb's copy holds only in-frame clones and misses some; the assay was immunoSEQ multiplex PCR. V and J calls and clone size are given by that table; D and trimming were obtained from the DNA. In the table there are about 130,000 clones, about four fifths of which are singletons. Trimming left V 0 bases short and J 7 bases short, with 7 bases between. The CDR3 contains 12 residues. Per the germline V gene, CDR1 is SGHNT and CDR2 is YYREEE (reference sequence).

The chain combines TRBV5-4 with TRBJ1-2; TRBD1 might be the D (5 bases). Sequenced sample: PBMCs or T cells enriched from blood (not recorded which). This sequence originates from a man aged 50 to 59 who had recovered from COVID-19. CDR3 loop: CASSLGGSGYTF. As DNA, the CDR3 is TGTGCCAGCAGCTTGGGGGGCTCTGGCTACACCTTC.